This passage covers 32 T cell receptor beta chains from one sample sequenced in a study of T cell changes during pregnancy in multiple sclerosis (dated by TCRdb to the late 2010s). Libraries were built with the immunoSEQ multiplex PCR assay. Entries here come from immuneACCESS through TCRdb and include only in-frame sequences with V and J called. Some clones fail to appear in such tables; in the studies checked, an unresolved V gene covers under half of the shortfall, and the cause of the remainder is unknown. In all, the sample holds tens of thousands of clones, and 89% of those were seen once. Clones ranked in the top ten supply approximately 1.3% of the sample. The source material was CD4+ T cells from peripheral blood mononuclear cells, sampled in the first trimester of pregnancy. The receptors shown here come from a female donor with multiple sclerosis, enrolled in a pregnancy study.

The chain couples TRBV19 to TRBJ2-1, with TRBD2 identical over 11 bases. CDR3 length: 18 residues. Germline lookup yields CDR1 LNHDA and CDR2 SQIVND (reference sequence). Trimming took 4 bases from V and 5 from J; bases not matched to a gene: 13. The chain's CDR3 is CASSRTLIGLAGHNEQFF. DNA for the CDR3: TGTGCCAGTAGTAGAACCCTAATCGGACTAGCGGGCCACAATGAGCAGTTCTTC.

The chain joins TRBV7-8 to TRBJ2-7, with 8 positions matching TRBD1. Germline lookup yields CDR1 SGHVS and CDR2 FQNEAQ. This CDR3 comprises 14 residues. V lost 3 bases and J lost 4; bases outside the gene matches: 5. The DNA of the CDR3 is TGTGCCAGCAGCTTGAGGGACAGGTTTTACGAGCAGTACTTC. Translating gives CASSLRDRFYEQYF.

This chain connects TRBV10-3 to TRBJ2-5; 12 bases are shared with TRBD2. Germline lookup yields CDR1 ENHRY and CDR2 SYGVKD. After removal of 6 bases from V and 4 bases from J, the junction contained 9 bases not matched to a gene. The CDR3 consists of 16 residues. The CDR3 nucleotides read TGTGCCATCAGCGGCTCTAGCGGGAGGGCGGCAGAGACCCAGTACTTC. It yields the protein CAISGSSGRAAETQYF.

The chain couples TRBV5-4 to TRBJ2-1; 15 bases are shared with TRBD2. V was pared by 4 bases and J by 3 bases, with 5 bases of the junction left unmatched. This CDR3 contains 17 residues. Germline lookup yields CDR1 SGHNT and CDR2 YYREEE (reference sequence). CDR3 residues: CASSPGLAGGGYNEQFF. As DNA, the CDR3 is TGTGCCAGCAGCCCGGGACTAGCGGGAGGTGGCTACAATGAGCAGTTCTTC. Filled out from reference TRBV5-4 and TRBJ2-1, the complete variable domain reads ETGVTQSPTHLIKTRGQQVTLRCSSQSGHNTVSWYQQALGQGPQFIFQYYREEENGRGNFPPRFSGLQFPNYSSELNVNALELDDSALYLCASSPGLAGGGYNEQFFGPGTRLTVL.

V gene TRBV11-2 combines with J gene TRBJ2-3; 12 nucleotides line up with TRBD2. The length of the CDR3 is 14 residues. Per germline, CDR1 SGHAT and CDR2 FQNNGV. After removal of 5 bases from V and 5 bases from J, the junction contained 2 bases not matched to a gene. CDR3 residues: CASSAGLAGDTQYF. CDR3 nucleotides: TGTGCCAGCAGCGCGGGACTAGCGGGAGATACGCAGTATTTT. The full variable domain, completed using reference TRBV11-2 and TRBJ2-3, is EAGVAQSPRYKIIEKRQSVAFWCNPISGHATLYWYQQILGQGPKLLIQFQNNGVVDDSQLPKDRFSAERLKGVDSTLKIQPAKLEDSAVYLCASSAGLAGDTQYFGPGTRLTVL.

The chain is built from TRBV28 and TRBJ2-2; D is possibly TRBD2 (6 bases). The CDR3 runs to 17 residues. CDR1 is MDHEN, CDR2 SYDVKM, per germline. Trimming shortened V by 6 bases and J by 1 base, and 18 bases separated the two germline ends. This chain's CDR3 is CASSQTAGRKNTGELFF. The CDR3 DNA follows: TGTGCCAGCAGCCAAACGGCGGGACGGAAGAACACCGGGGAGCTGTTTTTT.

Here the CDR3 reads CASSLDAGYGYTF. The CDR3 DNA reads TGCGCCAGCAGCTTGGACGCAGGATATGGCTACACCTTC. The chain uses TRBV5-1 and TRBJ1-2; D gene uncertain. V lost 0 bases and J lost 5, with 8 bases in between. Germline V lookup: CDR1 SGHRS, CDR2 YFSETQ. This CDR3 region has 13 residues.

The sample holds a few counts of this clone. CDR3 sequence (DNA): TGTGCCAGCAGTCCAGGGGGCTACGGTCAGCCCCAGCATTTT. The encoded protein is CASSPGGYGQPQHF. This sequence joins TRBV28 and TRBJ1-5; 8 bases are a match to TRBD1. This CDR3 contains 14 residues. Germline trimming cut 5 bases from V and 6 bases from J; bases unmatched to any gene: 6. In germline, CDR1 is MDHEN, CDR2 SYDVKM.

This chain joins TRBV5-6 and TRBJ2-5; D remains unclear. The CDR3 totals 13 residues. Germline CDR1 is SGHDT and CDR2 is YYEEEE. V gave up 2 bases and J gave up 3 bases, with 8 bases separating them. For the CDR3, the DNA is TGTGCCAGCAGCTTAAGGCAGGAAGAGACCCAGTACTTC. Its protein product is CASSLRQEETQYF.

This chain connects TRBV7-9 to TRBJ2-5; D remains ambiguous. Germline V CDR1 and CDR2: SEHNR, FQNEAQ (reference sequence). The V gene lost 4 bases and the J gene lost 4 bases, with 4 bases spanning the gap. The CDR3 is made up of 11 amino acids. The CDR3 bases are TGTGCCAGCAGCTCCTTAGAGACCCAGTACTTC. This translates into CASSSLETQYF. The full variable domain, with the rest looked up from reference TRBV7-9 and TRBJ2-5, is DTGVSQNPRHKITKRGQNVTFRCDPISEHNRLYWYRQTLGQGPEFLTYFQNEAQLEKSRLLSDRFSAERPKGSFSTLEIQRTEQGDSAMYLCASSSLETQYFGPGTRLLVL.

V and J are TRBV2 and TRBJ1-2; D call uncertain. The V gene lost 0 bases and the J gene lost 2 bases, with 7 bases spanning the gap. This CDR3 has 14 amino acids. In germline, CDR1 is SNHLY, CDR2 FYNNEI. The CDR3 sequence: CASSEAGGNYGYTF. CDR3 DNA: TGTGCCAGCAGTGAAGCCGGCGGCAACTATGGCTACACCTTC.

The chain recombines TRBV6-1 with TRBJ1-3, with D perhaps matching TRBD1 (5 bases). V dropped 7 bases and J dropped 7 bases, with 14 bases sitting between them. Germline-derived CDR1 and CDR2 are MNHNS and SASEGT. This CDR3 contains 13 residues. CDR3 nucleotide sequence: TGTGCCAGCACCCGAACCCAGGGCAACACCATATATTTT. It yields the protein CASTRTQGNTIYF.

The chain employs TRBV29-1 and TRBJ1-1; 7 bases are shared with TRBD1. V lost 6 bases and J lost 0; bases outside the gene matches: 4. The CDR3 loop spans 13 amino acids. Germline CDR1 SQVTM, CDR2 ANQGSEA. CDR3 residues: CSVLGQMNTEAFF. DNA for the CDR3: TGCAGCGTCCTGGGACAGATGAACACTGAAGCTTTCTTT. The variable domain in full, completed from reference TRBV29-1 and TRBJ1-1, reads SAVISQKPSRDICQRGTSLTIQCQVDSQVTMMFWYRQQPGQSLTLIATANQGSEATYESGFVIDKFPISRPNLTFSTLTVSNMSPEDSSIYLCSVLGQMNTEAFFGQGTRLTVV.

This chain connects TRBV7-2 to TRBJ2-7, with a tentative D call TRBD2 (6 bases). The V gene lost 5 bases and the J gene lost 7 bases, with 15 bases spanning the gap. Germline-derived CDR1 and CDR2 are SGHTA and FQGNSA. This CDR3 comprises 13 residues. In nucleotides, the CDR3 is TGTGCCAGCAGCCAGTCGGGACTCCGTGAGCAGTACTTC. Its protein product is CASSQSGLREQYF. Together with reference TRBV7-2 and TRBJ2-7, the CDR3 gives the full variable domain: GAGVSQSPSNKVTEKGKDVELRCDPISGHTALYWYRQSLGQGLEFLIYFQGNSAPDKSGLPSDRFSAERTGGSVSTLTIQRTQQEDSAVYLCASSQSGLREQYFGPGTRLTVT.

The chain combines TRBV5-1 with TRBJ1-2; possible D gene TRBD1, 5 bases. CDR3 length: 15 residues. Trimming stripped 0 bases from V and 8 bases from J, with 17 bases between. The germline CDR1 and CDR2 sequences are SGHRS and YFSETQ. CDR3 DNA sequence: TGCGCCAGCAGCTTGGCCCCAGGGCCGGAGGGAGGCTACACCTTC. It codes for CASSLAPGPEGGYTF.

The genes are TRBV27 and TRBJ1-5; 7 nucleotides align to TRBD1. V was clipped by 2 bases and J by 4 bases; unmatched bases: 2. The germline V gene has CDR1 MNHEY and CDR2 SMNVEV (reference sequence). The CDR3 length is 14 residues. This CDR3 reads CASSLQGVNQPQHF. CDR3 in DNA: TGTGCCAGCAGTTTACAGGGGGTGAATCAGCCCCAGCATTTT.

This clone was picked up a small number of times. The chain couples TRBV10-3 to TRBJ1-1; no reliable D call. Looked up from germline, CDR1 is ENHRY and CDR2 is SYGVKD. The CDR3 is made up of 13 amino acids. Trimming stripped 0 bases from V and 7 bases from J, with 9 bases between. This chain's CDR3 is CAISESAAVEAFF. The CDR3 DNA reads as TGTGCCATCAGTGAGTCGGCGGCGGTTGAAGCTTTCTTT.

This rearrangement joins TRBV18 to TRBJ2-3; TRBD1 matches 8 bases. J gave up 1 base and V 3 bases, and 0 bases lay outside the gene matches. Germline V gene data show CDR1 as KGHSH and CDR2 as LQKENI. The CDR3 covers 14 residues. The CDR3 here is CASSPTGGTDTQYF. CDR3 in DNA: TGTGCCAGCTCACCGACAGGGGGCACAGATACGCAGTATTTT. Supplemented by reference TRBV18 and TRBJ2-3, the full variable domain reads NAGVMQNPRHLVRRRGQEARLRCSPMKGHSHVYWYRQLPEEGLKFMVYLQKENIIDESGMPKERFSAEFPKEGPSILRIQQVVRGDSAAYFCASSPTGGTDTQYFGPGTRLTVL.

This chain joins TRBV6-4 and TRBJ1-1, with D unresolved. Germline lookup yields CDR1 MRHNA and CDR2 SNTAGT. The germline V and J ends were trimmed by 2 bases and 12 bases, with 10 bases remaining between them. This CDR3 has 11 amino acids. CDR3 nucleotide sequence: TGTGCCAGCAGTGACGCGGAGGGCCCTTTCTTT. Protein product: CASSDAEGPFF.

This chain uses TRBV7-9 with TRBJ2-6; 8 nucleotides line up with TRBD1. This CDR3 is built from 19 residues. The germline V gene has CDR1 SEHNR and CDR2 FQNEAQ (reference sequence). The trim removed 0 bases at V and 0 bases at J, leaving 7 bases unmatched. The chain's CDR3 is CASSLAFGTGSSGANVLTF. The CDR3 nucleotides read TGTGCCAGCAGCTTAGCTTTTGGGACAGGTAGCTCTGGGGCCAACGTCCTGACTTTC.

The J gene is TRBJ2-3, the V gene TRBV11-2; 8 nucleotides match TRBD1. Germline trimming cut 5 bases from V and 0 bases from J; bases unmatched to any gene: 10. CDR3 length: 17 residues. Germline loops: CDR1 SGHAT, CDR2 FQNNGV. The CDR3 sequence is CASSPQPRDRSTDTQYF. The DNA for the CDR3 is TGTGCCAGCAGCCCCCAGCCCCGGGACAGGAGCACAGATACGCAGTATTTT.

This clone appeared once. The J gene is TRBJ2-4, the V gene TRBV5-6; 9 positions match TRBD2. Germline V gene sequence: CDR1 SGHDT, CDR2 YYEEEE. The V gene end was trimmed by 3 bases and the J gene end by 6 bases; junction bases not matched to a gene: 4. The CDR3 sequence is 14 residues long. In nucleotides, the CDR3 is TGTGCCAGCAGCTCGACTAGCGGAAGAAACATTCAGTACTTC. Protein sequence: CASSSTSGRNIQYF.

V and J are TRBV18 and TRBJ1-3, with D perhaps TRBD1 (6 bases). Germline V gene sequence: CDR1 KGHSH, CDR2 LQKENI. This CDR3 has 18 residues. Trimming pared 1 base from V and 0 bases from J, leaving 16 bases between. As DNA, the CDR3 is TGTGCCAGCTCACCACTTACGGGTACAGGGAACTCTGGAAACACCATATATTTT. It specifies CASSPLTGTGNSGNTIYF. Filled out from reference TRBV18 and TRBJ1-3, the complete variable domain reads NAGVMQNPRHLVRRRGQEARLRCSPMKGHSHVYWYRQLPEEGLKFMVYLQKENIIDESGMPKERFSAEFPKEGPSILRIQQVVRGDSAAYFCASSPLTGTGNSGNTIYFGEGSWLTVV.

This rearrangement joins TRBV9 to TRBJ1-3, with a possible D match to TRBD1 (5 bases). The length of the CDR3 is 17 residues. V gave up 4 bases and J gave up 0 bases, with 17 bases separating them. Germline lookup yields CDR1 SGDLS and CDR2 YYNGEE. The CDR3 DNA sequence: TGTGCCAGCAGCCTTCTCGGGGGGACGAACTCTGGAAACACCATATATTTT. It translates to CASSLLGGTNSGNTIYF.

This chain connects TRBV18 to TRBJ1-1; weak D call: TRBD1 (6 bases). CDR3 length: 13 residues. Germline CDR1 KGHSH, CDR2 LQKENI. V was pared by 3 bases and J by 3 bases, with 8 bases between. CDR3 region: CASSPPGDTEAFF. The CDR3 DNA sequence: TGTGCCAGCTCACCCCCAGGGGACACTGAAGCTTTCTTT.

The chain carries TRBV30 and TRBJ2-4; 15 bases map to TRBD2. The germline V gene encodes CDR1 GTSNPN and CDR2 SVGIG (reference sequence). The CDR3 runs to 18 residues. J was trimmed by 2 bases and V by 1 base; bases with no gene match: 6. As DNA, the CDR3 is TGTGCCTGGAGTGGGGGACTAGCGGGAGGAGCGTCCAAAAACATTCAGTACTTC. Its translation is CAWSGGLAGGASKNIQYF.

The chain is built from TRBV5-1 and TRBJ2-1, with 9 nucleotides matching TRBD2. V gave up 1 base and J gave up 4 bases; unmatched junction bases: 6. Per the germline V gene, CDR1 is SGHRS and CDR2 is YFSETQ. The length of the CDR3 is 16 residues. CDR3 DNA sequence: TGCGCCAGCAGCTTGAATCCTAGCGGGGTTTACAATGAGCAGTTCTTC. Translated, it gives CASSLNPSGVYNEQFF.

This sequence joins TRBV12-5 and TRBJ1-3; D unresolved. V lost 0 bases to trimming and J lost 0 bases, with 9 bases between them. The CDR3 has 16 residues. Germline V CDR1 and CDR2: LGHNT, FRNRAP. The CDR3 region is CASGLVLGVSGNTIYF. The CDR3 DNA is TGTGCTAGTGGTTTGGTACTGGGCGTCTCTGGAAACACCATATATTTT.

Only a few counts were recorded for this clone. The chain carries TRBV18 and TRBJ1-2; perhaps TRBD1 as D (6 bases). Germline values: CDR1 KGHSH, CDR2 LQKENI. The V end lost 3 bases, the J end lost 0 bases, and 11 bases lay between the germline ends. CDR3 length equals 15 residues. CDR3 amino acids: CASSPTGLTNYGYTF. In DNA form, the CDR3 reads TGTGCCAGCTCACCGACAGGTCTAACTAACTATGGCTACACCTTC.

The V gene is TRBV19, the J gene TRBJ1-1; 7 bases fit TRBD1. V lost 3 bases to trimming and J lost 6 bases; unmatched junction nucleotides: 13. The CDR3 spans 16 residues. CDR1 is LNHDA, CDR2 SQIVND, per germline (reference sequence). CDR3 amino acids: CASSILSGGKVPEAFF. CDR3 bases: TGTGCCAGTAGTATCCTCTCAGGGGGGAAAGTACCTGAAGCTTTCTTT.

Written as DNA, the CDR3 is TGTGCCAGCAGCTCCGCCCGGGACACTTACGAGCAGTACTTC. It encodes CASSSARDTYEQYF. The J gene is TRBJ2-7, the V gene TRBV5-4; maybe TRBD1 (6 bases). The CDR3 spans 14 residues. The germline V and J ends were trimmed by 3 bases and 4 bases, with 14 bases remaining between them. Germline V gene lookup returns CDR1 SGHNT and CDR2 YYREEE (reference sequence).

This clone was recorded only once. The chain uses TRBV10-1 and TRBJ2-7; a possible D gene is TRBD2 (6 bases). From germline, CDR1 is WNHNN and CDR2 SYGVQD (reference sequence). The CDR3 is made up of 15 amino acids. Trimming took 3 bases from V and 4 from J, leaving 16 bases between them. The CDR3 bases are TGCGCCAGCAGTGATGGTAGCGGTAACCATTACGAGCAGTACTTC. As protein: CASSDGSGNHYEQYF.